Sequencing of this T cell receptor (beta chain) was carried out in a study of technical replicates of blood from several donors. Measured with immunoSEQ multiplex PCR; TCRdb has only the in-frame clones, and not every one. The data show tens of thousands of clones, nearly 98% seen once. From germline, CDR1 is SGHRS and CDR2 YFSETQ. The CDR3 has 14 residues. V was shortened by 2 bases and J by 1 base, with 10 bases between the two germline ends. The V call is TRBV5-1, the J call TRBJ2-7; possibly TRBD1 for D (7 bases). The receptor was derived from a human donor in good health. Sequencing was done on a sample of T cells isolated from PBMCs. CDR3 loop: CASSFSGGSYEQYF. The CDR3 nucleotides are TGCGCCAGCAGCTTTTCAGGGGGGTCCTACGAGCAGTACTTC.